This entry is about one TCR beta chain. Its antigen remains unknown. Produced via immunoSEQ multiplex PCR; TCRdb's table is partial and in-frame only. The sample shows some 2.1 million clones, around 93% of them seen only once. The entry originates in a study of shared clonotypes between healthy human individuals. Points from the study as a whole: Generation probabilities of non-shared clonotypes were lower (relative to those shared by all four donors). For naive CD4 cells, approximately 4.7% of clonotypes were shared across a handful of donors. Only blood underwent sampling, and tissue repertoires likely differ. What naive subsets generally showed was a larger estimated richness than memory subsets showed.

CD8 cells regarded as naive lacked CD45RO, were positively chosen for CCR7, and omitted terminally differentiated effector memory CD45RA+ cells. Germline values: CDR1 SNHLY, CDR2 FYNNEI. The V and J ends lost 10 bases and 7 bases, in that order; junction bases with no gene match: 13. The CDR3 runs to 15 residues. The source is a man aged 18 to 30 in good health. Some clones in this sample may be carry-over from other donors' samples. V gene TRBV2 combines with J gene TRBJ1-2; 12 nucleotides line up with TRBD1. What was sequenced was naive CD8+ T cells from PBMCs. The CDR3 DNA sequence: TGTGCCATGTCTTACCGGGACAGGGGGCTAGGTGGCTACACCTTC. Its translation is CAMSYRDRGLGGYTF.